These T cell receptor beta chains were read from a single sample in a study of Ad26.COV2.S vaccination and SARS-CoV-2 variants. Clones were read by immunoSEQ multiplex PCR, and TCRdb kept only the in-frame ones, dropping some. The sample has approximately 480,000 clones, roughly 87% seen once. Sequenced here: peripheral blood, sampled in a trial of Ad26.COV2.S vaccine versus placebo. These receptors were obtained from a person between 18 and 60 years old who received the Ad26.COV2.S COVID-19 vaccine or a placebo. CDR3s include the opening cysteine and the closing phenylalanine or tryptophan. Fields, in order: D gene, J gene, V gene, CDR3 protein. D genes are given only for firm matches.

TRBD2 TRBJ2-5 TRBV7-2 CASSGGLAGGLVGIETQYF
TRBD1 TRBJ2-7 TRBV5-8 CASSGGAGTGRYEQYF
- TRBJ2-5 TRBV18 CASSPLGVGETQYF
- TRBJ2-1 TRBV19 CASRGKGISYNEQFF
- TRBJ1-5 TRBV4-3 CASSQDRGPQPQHF
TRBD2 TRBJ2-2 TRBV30 CAWRGGRTSGRPANTGELFF
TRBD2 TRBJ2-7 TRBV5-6 CASSFRLASEQYF
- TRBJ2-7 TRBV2 CASSEAAEQYF
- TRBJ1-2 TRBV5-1 CASSPGGTSDGYTF
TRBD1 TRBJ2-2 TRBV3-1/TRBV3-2 CASSPGQGVGELFF
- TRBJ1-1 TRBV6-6 CAGGLRVGEAFF
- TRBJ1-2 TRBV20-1 CSASVGQNYGYTF
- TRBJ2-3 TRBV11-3 CASSLDTRGTQYF
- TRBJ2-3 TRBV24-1 CATSDTRGAGDTQYF
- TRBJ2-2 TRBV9 CASSESSRVVNTGELFF